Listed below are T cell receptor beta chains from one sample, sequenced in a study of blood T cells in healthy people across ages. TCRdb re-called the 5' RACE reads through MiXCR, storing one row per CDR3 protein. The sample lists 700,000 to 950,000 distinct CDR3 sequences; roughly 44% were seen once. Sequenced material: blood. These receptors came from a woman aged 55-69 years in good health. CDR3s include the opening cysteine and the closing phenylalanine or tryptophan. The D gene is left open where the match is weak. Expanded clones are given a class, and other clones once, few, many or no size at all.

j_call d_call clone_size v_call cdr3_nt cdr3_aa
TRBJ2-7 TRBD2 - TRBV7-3 TGTGCCAGCAGCTTAATGCCTAGCGGGAGTTTCTACGAGCAGTACTTC CASSLMPSGSFYEQYF
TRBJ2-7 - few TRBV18 TGTGCCAGCTCACTAGAGTCCCAGGCCAGCTCCTACGAGCAGTACTTC CASSLESQASSYEQYF
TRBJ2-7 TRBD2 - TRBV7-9 TGTGCCAGCAGCTTAACGGAGGGAGGGTACAATGAGCAGTACTTC CASSLTEGGYNEQYF
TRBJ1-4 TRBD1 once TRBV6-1 TGTGCCAGCCGGGACAGGGGGAATGAAAAACTGTTTTTT CASRDRGNEKLFF
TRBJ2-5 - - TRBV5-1 TGCGCCAGCAGCTCCCTCCCTTCCGACTCCAAAGGGGAGACCCAGTACTTC CASSSLPSDSKGETQYF
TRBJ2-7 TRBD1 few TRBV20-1 TGCAGTGCTAGAGATTTATCGACAGGGGGTTCTTACGAGCAGTACTTC CSARDLSTGGSYEQYF
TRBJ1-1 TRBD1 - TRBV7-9 TGTGCCAGCTCGGGAGGCCGACAGGGCGACACTGAAGCTTTCTTT CASSGGRQGDTEAFF
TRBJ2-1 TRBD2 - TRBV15 TGTGCCACCAGCAGAGAGAGCGGGAGCCTTGGGGAGACCCAGTTCTTC CATSRESGSLGETQFF
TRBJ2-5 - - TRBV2 TGTGCCTCAGGCCCACAAGCCTTGCTTGCGGAGACCCAGTACTTC CASGPQALLAETQYF
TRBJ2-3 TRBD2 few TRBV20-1 TGCAGTGCCTTGGGGGGGGGGACAGATACGCAGTATTTT CSALGGGTDTQYF
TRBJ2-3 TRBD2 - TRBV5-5 TGTGCCAGCAGATTGGGCGGGAGGCTTAGCAGCACAGATACGCAGTATTTT CASRLGGRLSSTDTQYF
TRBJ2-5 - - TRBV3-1 TGTGCCAGCAGCACACTCCCGGGCAGGGGCCAAGAGACCCAGTACTTC CASSTLPGRGQETQYF
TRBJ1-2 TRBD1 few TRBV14 TGTGCCAGCAGCCAAGCAGGGGGCATCGTGGGTGGCTACACCTTC CASSQAGGIVGGYTF
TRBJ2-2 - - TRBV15 TGTGCCACCAGCAGAGAAAACACCGGGGAGCTGTTTTTT CATSRENTGELFF
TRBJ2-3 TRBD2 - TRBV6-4 TGTGCCAGCAGTGAAGGGACTAGCGGGGTAGATACGCAGTATTTT CASSEGTSGVDTQYF
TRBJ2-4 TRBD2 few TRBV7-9 TGTGCCAGCAGCCCCCAACTTCGACTAGCGGGGGGAAACATTCAGTACTTC CASSPQLRLAGGNIQYF
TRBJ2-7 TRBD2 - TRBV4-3 TGCGCCAGCAGCCAAGACGGGGGGTTATCCTACAATGAGCAGTACTTC CASSQDGGLSYNEQYF
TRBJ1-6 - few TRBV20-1 TGCAGTGCTAGAGATTTCCGGGACTCCAATTCACCCCTCCACTTT CSARDFRDSNSPLHF
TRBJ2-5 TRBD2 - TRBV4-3 TGCGCCAGCAGCCAAGATGGGGGGGGGAATGAGCAGTACTTC CASSQDGGGNEQYF
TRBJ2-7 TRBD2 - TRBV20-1 TGCAGTGTTCCACTAGCGGGGACCTACGAGCAGTACTTC CSVPLAGTYEQYF
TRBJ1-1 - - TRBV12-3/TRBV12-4 TGTGCCAGCAGGATGACAGGAAGGAACACTGAAGCTTTCTTT CASRMTGRNTEAFF
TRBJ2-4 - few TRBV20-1 TGCAGTGCTAGAGATCCTAGAGGGTCCAAAAACATTCAGTACTTC CSARDPRGSKNIQYF
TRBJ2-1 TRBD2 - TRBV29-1 TGCAGCTCTCACGCGGGACTAATTTTCAATGAGCAGTTCTTC CSSHAGLIFNEQFF
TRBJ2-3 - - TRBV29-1 TGCAGCGTTGATGGGATAATCGGCGGCACCAACACAGATACGCAGTATTTT CSVDGIIGGTNTDTQYF
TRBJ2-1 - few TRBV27 TGTGCCAGCGCCTCGTCCGGGACACACAATGAGCAGTTCTTC CASASSGTHNEQFF
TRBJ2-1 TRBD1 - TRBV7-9 TGTGCCAGCAGCTTAGTAGGGACAGGGGGTTCCTACAATGAGCAGTTCTTC CASSLVGTGGSYNEQFF
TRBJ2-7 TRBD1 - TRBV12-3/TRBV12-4 TGTGCCAGCAGTTCCTCGGGACAGGGCACCTACGAGCAGTACTTC CASSSSGQGTYEQYF
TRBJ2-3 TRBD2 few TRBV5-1 TGCGCCAGCAGCAAAACGTTTGGTAGCGGGAGTGCCTCTGATACGCAGTATTTT CASSKTFGSGSASDTQYF
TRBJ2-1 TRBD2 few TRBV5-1 TGCGCCAGCAGCTTGGGTGGTACGGGGGGCTACAATGAGCAGTTCTTC CASSLGGTGGYNEQFF
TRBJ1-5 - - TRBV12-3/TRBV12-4 TGTGCCAGCAAATTCCGGGGGGAGCAGCCCCAGCATTTT CASKFRGEQPQHF
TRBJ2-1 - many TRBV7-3 TGTGCCAGCAGCTTAAGGCCCAGCAGAGAATCCTACAATGAGCAGTTCTTC CASSLRPSRESYNEQFF
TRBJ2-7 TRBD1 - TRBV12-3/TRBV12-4 TGTGCCAGCTGTACTGGACAGGTGGTTTACGAGCAGTACTTC CASCTGQVVYEQYF